The present T cell receptor beta chain was sequenced within a study of blood T cell repertoires in COVID-19. Study context: COVID-19 samples, acute and convalescent, were from the United States, Italy and Spain. T cells, B-cell-depleted T cells, or PBMCs provided the cDNA or gDNA that served as material.

CDR1 is ENHRY and CDR2 is SYGVKD in the germline V gene. With 0 bases removed from V and 0 bases from J, the gap between germline ends came to 12 bases. The CDR3 is 17 residues long. In assigning cohorts, the study relied on participant-reported clinical history. Original processing methods: Reference gene primer amplification gave nucleated cell count estimates. Data came from immunoSEQ multiplex PCR; TCRdb stores just in-frame clones and leaves some out. The V and J calls and clone size come from that table; D and trimming were worked out from the DNA. The sample contains approximately 150,000 clones, around 80% of which appear only once.

The source material was PBMCs or T cells enriched from blood (not recorded which). The source of this sequence is a woman in her 70s in a cohort exposed to, infected with or recovered from COVID-19 (not recorded which). The rearrangement joins TRBV10-3 to TRBJ2-1; D is possibly TRBD2 (7 bases). The CDR3 is CAISESGAGVSYNEQFF. DNA for the CDR3: TGTGCCATCAGTGAGTCGGGGGCGGGAGTCTCCTACAATGAGCAGTTCTTC.